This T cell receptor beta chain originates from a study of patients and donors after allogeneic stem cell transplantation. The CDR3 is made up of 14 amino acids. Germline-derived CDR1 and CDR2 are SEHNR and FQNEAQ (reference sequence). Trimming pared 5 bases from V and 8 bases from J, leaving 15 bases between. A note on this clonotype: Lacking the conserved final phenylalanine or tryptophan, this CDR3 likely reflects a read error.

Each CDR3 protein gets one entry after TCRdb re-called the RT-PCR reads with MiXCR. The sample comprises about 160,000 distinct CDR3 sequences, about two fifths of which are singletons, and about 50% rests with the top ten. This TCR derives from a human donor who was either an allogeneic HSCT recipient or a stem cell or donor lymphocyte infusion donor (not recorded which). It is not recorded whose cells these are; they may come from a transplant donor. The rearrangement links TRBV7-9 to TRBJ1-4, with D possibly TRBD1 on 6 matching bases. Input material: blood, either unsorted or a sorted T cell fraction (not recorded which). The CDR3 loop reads CASSPDRNSEKLFL. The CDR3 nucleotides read TGTGCCAGCAGCCCGGACAGAAACTCGGAAAAACTGTTTTTG.